This TCR beta chain was found in a study of shared clonotypes between healthy human individuals. This CDR3 region has 15 residues. The V and J ends lost 3 bases and 0 bases respectively, with 10 bases between them. The germline CDR1 and CDR2 sequences are MNHEY and SMNVEV (reference sequence). The table came from immunoSEQ multiplex PCR; TCRdb's copy has only in-frame clones and leaves some out. The sample comprises 1.6 million or so clones, approximately 98.5% of which are singletons, and approximately 0.38% rests with the top ten. Details on this clone: No antigen is known for it.

Whole-study findings and limits: Sampling covered nothing but blood. Tissue TCR repertoires likely differ from those found in blood. Naive CD4 clonotypes were shared across a handful of donors at 5% to 6%.

This chain links TRBV27 with TRBJ2-3, with a weak D call TRBD2 (6 bases). Sequenced material: naive CD4+ T cells sorted from blood. The subset denotes: CD45RA+ positively selected. The receptor comes from a man aged 25-40 years in good health. This chain's CDR3 is CASSFGRRSTDTQYF. As DNA, the CDR3 is TGTGCCAGCAGTTTTGGGAGGAGGAGCACAGATACGCAGTATTTT.